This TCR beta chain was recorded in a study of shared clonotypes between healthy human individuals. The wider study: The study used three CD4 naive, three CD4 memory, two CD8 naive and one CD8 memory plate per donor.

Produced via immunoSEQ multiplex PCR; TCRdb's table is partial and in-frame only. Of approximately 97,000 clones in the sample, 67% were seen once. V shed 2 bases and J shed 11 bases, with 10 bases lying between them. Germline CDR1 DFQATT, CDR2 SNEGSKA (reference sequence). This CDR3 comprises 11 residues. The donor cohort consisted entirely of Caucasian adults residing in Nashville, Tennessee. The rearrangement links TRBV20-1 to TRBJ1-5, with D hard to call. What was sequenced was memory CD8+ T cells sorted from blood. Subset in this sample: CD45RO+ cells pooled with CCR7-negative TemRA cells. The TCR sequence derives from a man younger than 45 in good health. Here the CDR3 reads CSARSLLSQHF. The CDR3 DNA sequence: TGCAGTGCTAGATCCCTTCTGTCCCAGCATTTT.